The rows below give T cell receptor beta chains drawn from one sample of a study of T cell responses to AZD1222 COVID-19 vaccine. TCRdb's table, derived via immunoSEQ multiplex PCR, lists solely in-frame clones and lacks some. The sample has approximately 270,000 clones; approximately 94% are singletons. The sample here was peripheral blood, taken 28 days after the second AZD1222 dose. The origin of the receptors is an adult who received the AZD1222 COVID-19 vaccine. Both conserved end residues are part of each CDR3. Fields, in order: CDR3 length, V gene, J gene, clone size, CDR3 protein. The size of a clone is reported for some rows only, either as once, few or many, or as a class for expanded clones.

cdr3_length: 13
v_call: TRBV7-9
j_call: TRBJ2-1
clone_size: once
cdr3_aa: CASVSAGANEQFF

cdr3_length: 15
v_call: TRBV5-1
j_call: TRBJ2-1
clone_size: -
cdr3_aa: CASSPGGRTYNEQFF

cdr3_length: 14
v_call: TRBV7-8
j_call: TRBJ1-2
clone_size: -
cdr3_aa: CASSRASANYGYTF

cdr3_length: 15
v_call: TRBV5-1
j_call: TRBJ2-7
clone_size: -
cdr3_aa: CASSLVQGWGDEQYF

cdr3_length: 13
v_call: TRBV12-3/TRBV12-4
j_call: TRBJ2-1
clone_size: -
cdr3_aa: CASSLALVNEQFF

cdr3_length: 14
v_call: TRBV5-1
j_call: TRBJ1-2
clone_size: -
cdr3_aa: CASSLTGTSYGYTF

cdr3_length: 13
v_call: TRBV28
j_call: TRBJ1-2
clone_size: -
cdr3_aa: CASSHRTSAGYTF

cdr3_length: 16
v_call: TRBV6-5
j_call: TRBJ2-1
clone_size: -
cdr3_aa: CASSYSGLAGGYEQFF

cdr3_length: 14
v_call: TRBV7-9
j_call: TRBJ2-1
clone_size: -
cdr3_aa: CASSRGDFHNEQFF

cdr3_length: 14
v_call: TRBV5-1
j_call: TRBJ2-7
clone_size: -
cdr3_aa: CASSLAPRDGEQYF

cdr3_length: 16
v_call: TRBV18
j_call: TRBJ1-1
clone_size: -
cdr3_aa: CASSRDREFMNTEAFF

cdr3_length: 16
v_call: TRBV6-2/TRBV6-3
j_call: TRBJ2-7
clone_size: -
cdr3_aa: CASSHHRTSGNYEQYF

cdr3_length: 14
v_call: TRBV5-8
j_call: TRBJ1-4
clone_size: -
cdr3_aa: CASRQTGPDEKLFF

cdr3_length: 15
v_call: TRBV5-1
j_call: TRBJ2-7
clone_size: once
cdr3_aa: CASSPLGALPYEQYF

cdr3_length: 14
v_call: TRBV5-1
j_call: TRBJ2-1
clone_size: -
cdr3_aa: CASSLLTGYNEQFF